The 29 T cell receptor beta chains reported below all come from one sample, sequenced in a study of regulatory T cells in long-lasting Graves disease. Researchers made TCR beta libraries by using iRepertoire HTBI primers and running Arm-PCR on CDR3 regions. TCRdb independently ran MiXCR on the multiplex PCR reads; one entry per CDR3 protein. This table has around 250,000 distinct CDR3 sequences, around 20% appearing once. The time point here: newly diagnosed GD, antithyroid drugs for less than 3 months. With RNA extracted from PBMCs as input, the TCR library was made. The specimen was peripheral blood mononuclear cells (PBMCs), collected at new diagnosis, from a patient treated with antithyroid drugs. Source of these receptors: a female donor with Graves disease.

This clonotype was found many times. The chain carries TRBV20-1 and TRBJ2-1; the D gene is possibly TRBD1 (6 bases). This CDR3 is built from 14 residues. V was trimmed by 5 bases and J by 0 bases, leaving 11 bases between them. CDR1 DFQATT and CDR2 SNEGSKA come from the germline V gene (reference sequence). The CDR3 DNA sequence: TGCAGTGCTGTGGGACACATCTCCTACAATGAGCAGTTCTTC. Translated, it gives CSAVGHISYNEQFF.

This clonotype was found a few times. The rearrangement joins TRBV7-2 to TRBJ1-3; 8 bases match TRBD1. CDR1 and CDR2 from the germline V gene are SGHTA and FQGNSA. V lost 2 bases and J lost 4; bases outside the gene matches: 1. There are 14 residues in the CDR3. CDR3 sequence: CASSLQGAGNTIYF. Written as DNA, the CDR3 is TGTGCCAGCAGCTTACAGGGGGCCGGAAACACCATATATTTT.

This clonotype was observed many times. This CDR3 reads CASSLERGGAGNEQFF. CDR3 coding DNA: TGTGCCAGCAGCTTAGAGCGCGGGGGGGCAGGCAATGAGCAGTTCTTC. The chain joins TRBV11-2 to TRBJ2-5, with 9 positions matching TRBD2. The end of the DNA fits TRBJ2-1 better, so the J call may be wrong. The germline CDR1 and CDR2 sequences are SGHAT and FQNNGV. The CDR3 runs 16 residues.

For this clonotype: This may stem from a read error, because a much larger clone lies one nucleotide away. J is TRBJ1-1 and V is TRBV6-2 or TRBV6-3; D unresolved. V was cut by 5 bases and J by 3 bases, with 13 bases left in between. This CDR3 is 14 amino acids long. From germline, CDR1 is MNHEY and CDR2 SVGEGT. The CDR3 protein is CASSAAARYTEAFF. CDR3 DNA: TGTGCCAGCAGTGCTGCCGCCAGGTACACTGAAGCTTTCTTT.

This clonotype was detected ten times or more. The chain combines TRBV3-1 with TRBJ2-1, with 9 bases identical to TRBD2. Germline V gene data show CDR1 as LGHDT and CDR2 as YNNKEL (reference sequence). This CDR3 has 16 residues. Trimming took 0 bases from V and 5 from J; bases not matched to a gene: 5. The CDR3 bases are TGTGCCAGCAGCCAAGACCCACTAGCGGGCAACAATGAGCAGTTCTTC. Amino acids: CASSQDPLAGNNEQFF.

This clonotype has a count of ten or more. The rearrangement joins TRBV5-5 to TRBJ2-1; 10 bases are a match to TRBD2. Unmatched junction bases numbered 5, after V lost 4 bases and J lost 10 bases. The CDR3 is made up of 13 amino acids. Per germline, CDR1 SGHKS and CDR2 YYEKEE (reference sequence). The CDR3 DNA reads TGTGCCAGCAGCAGCGGGAGGGCCGGGGAGCAGTTCTTC. Its protein product is CASSSGRAGEQFF.

This clonotype showed up many times. The rearrangement uses TRBV30 and TRBJ1-2; 9 bases align to TRBD1. CDR3 length: 13 residues. The germline V gene encodes CDR1 GTSNPN and CDR2 SVGIG (reference sequence). With 3 bases clipped from V and 3 bases from J, the junction kept 2 bases outside the gene matches. CDR3 DNA: TGTGCCTGGAGGGGACAGGGAGACTATGGCTACACCTTC. Translated: CAWRGQGDYGYTF.

This chain links TRBV7-8 with TRBJ1-5; D is possibly TRBD1 (5 bases). V lost 1 base and J 2 bases, leaving 9 bases between the germline ends. CDR3 length: 15 amino acids. CDR1 and CDR2 from the germline V gene are SGHVS and FQNEAQ. For the CDR3, the DNA is TGTGCCAGCAGCTTAGGGGGCGCAGGCAATCAGCCCCAGCATTTT. Encoded protein: CASSLGGAGNQPQHF. Based on the CDR3 plus reference TRBV7-8 and TRBJ1-5, the full variable domain is GAGVSQSPRYKVAKRGQDVALRCDPISGHVSLFWYQQALGQGPEFLTYFQNEAQLDKSGLPSDRFFAERPEGSVSTLKIQRTQQEDSAVYLCASSLGGAGNQPQHFGDGTRLSIL.

This rearrangement joins TRBV20-1 to TRBJ2-2; D unclear. Deletions cut 5 bases from V and 0 bases from J, with 7 bases between. The CDR3 sequence is 13 residues long. Germline V gene lookup returns CDR1 DFQATT and CDR2 SNEGSKA (reference sequence). CDR3 amino acids: CSASLANTGELFF. The CDR3 region has the DNA TGCAGTGCTTCTCTAGCGAACACCGGGGAGCTGTTTTTT.

This clonotype occurred many times. The rearrangement uses TRBV12-3 or TRBV12-4 and TRBJ2-1, with D perhaps TRBD2 (5 bases). V lost 3 bases and J lost 6, with 9 bases in between. The CDR3 runs to 13 residues. The CDR3 spells CASSLRTGNEQFF. The CDR3 DNA sequence: TGTGCCAGCAGTTTGCGGACTGGCAATGAGCAGTTCTTC.

This clonotype occurred many times. The J gene is TRBJ2-5, the V gene TRBV29-1; D gene uncertain. CDR1 SQVTM and CDR2 ANQGSEA come from the germline V gene. V was pared by 5 bases and J by 1 base, with 8 bases between. This CDR3 contains 12 residues. The CDR3 loop reads CSVSPTQETQYF. In DNA form, the CDR3 reads TGCAGCGTTAGCCCGACCCAAGAGACCCAGTACTTC.

This clonotype was detected ten times or more. V is TRBV13 and J is TRBJ1-2, with TRBD1 matching over 7 bases. The V gene's germline CDR1 is PRHDT and CDR2 FYEKMQ (reference sequence). The CDR3 length is 16 residues. V gave up 5 bases and J gave up 5 bases; unmatched junction bases: 14. This CDR3 is CASSTQGPVATYGYTF. The CDR3 nucleotides are TGTGCCAGCAGCACACAGGGGCCCGTGGCCACTTATGGCTACACCTTC.

On this clonotype: This may come from a read error, since a much larger clone is one base off. The genes are TRBV29-1 and TRBJ2-3; D might be TRBD2 (6 bases). The length of the CDR3 is 13 residues. CDR1 and CDR2 (germline): SQVTM, ANQGSEA. DNA of the CDR3: TGCAGCGTTATAGCGGACCGCACAGATACGCGGTATTTT. Its translation: CSVIADRTDTRYF.

The chain uses TRBV6-1 and TRBJ2-1, with 10 bases fitting TRBD2. In germline, CDR1 is MNHNS, CDR2 SASEGT. Trimming cost V 0 bases and J 3 bases; bases outside gene matches: 5. CDR3 size: 17 residues. The CDR3 region has the DNA TGTGCCAGCAGTGAAGCGCCGCTAGCGGGAGTCTACAATGAGCAGTTCTTC. Its protein is CASSEAPLAGVYNEQFF.

This clonotype was seen ten or more times. The V and J genes are TRBV12-3 or TRBV12-4 and TRBJ1-3; D ambiguous. The ends were cut back, 3 bases at V and 0 bases at J, with 15 bases in the middle. The CDR3 is made up of 17 amino acids. The CDR3 sequence: CASSFSHGISSGNTIYF. CDR3 DNA: TGTGCCAGCAGTTTTTCCCATGGGATAAGCTCTGGAAACACCATATATTTT.

This clonotype was counted a few times. The rearrangement links TRBV3-2 to TRBJ2-2; TRBD1 is the table's D call, not checked against the DNA. TRBV3-2 counts as a pseudogene. This CDR3 comprises 20 residues. CDR3 DNA sequence: TGTGCCAGCAGCCTGTTAACAGTAGGGGACAGATCCGTGAACACCGGGGAGCTGTTTTTT. It codes for CASSLLTVGDRSVNTGELFF.

This clonotype came up many times. The V call is TRBV6-1, the J call TRBJ2-1; D ambiguous. The ends were cut back, 7 bases at V and 6 bases at J, with 16 bases in the middle. Germline CDR1 and CDR2: MNHNS and SASEGT. The length of the CDR3 is 14 residues. The CDR3 DNA follows: TGTGCCAGCAAAAACGGATGGGCGGCCAATGAGCAGTTCTTC. Translating it yields CASKNGWAANEQFF.

This clonotype has ten or more counts. This sequence joins TRBV5-1 and TRBJ2-3, with D possibly TRBD1 on 6 matching bases. The length of the CDR3 is 15 residues. Germline V gene lookup returns CDR1 SGHRS and CDR2 YFSETQ. Trimming took off 4 bases at V and 2 bases at J, with 14 bases between the two ends. The CDR3 nucleotides are TGCGCCAGCAGCCCATCGACAGGACCCACAGATACGCAGTATTTT. It codes for CASSPSTGPTDTQYF.

To note about this clonotype: At one end the junction does not follow the germline gene, possibly because of a read error. This chain joins TRBV10-3 and TRBJ1-5, with 9 bases matching TRBD1. Looked up from germline, CDR1 is ENHRY and CDR2 is SYGVKD. This CDR3 comprises 15 residues. The CDR3 DNA reads as TGTGCCGTCAGTGAGCGACAGGGGACAGGGCAGCCCCAGCATTTT. This sequence encodes CAVSERQGTGQPQHF.

This clonotype was seen only a few times. CDR3 residues: CASRPGTENSPLHF. The DNA of the CDR3 is TGTGCCAGCAGGCCGGGGACAGAAAATTCACCCCTCCACTTT. The genes are TRBV9 and TRBJ1-6, with TRBD1 identical over 7 bases. The CDR3 spans 14 residues. Germline assignment: CDR1 SGDLS and CDR2 YYNGEE. The J segment lost 7 bases and the V segment lost 5 bases, leaving 6 bases of the junction unmatched.

This clonotype was seen repeatedly, ten times or more. The V gene is TRBV27, the J gene TRBJ2-1; TRBD2 is a possible D gene (6 bases). The ends were cut back, 4 bases at V and 3 bases at J, with 16 bases in the middle. This CDR3 has 16 residues. Germline V gene lookup returns CDR1 MNHEY and CDR2 SMNVEV (reference sequence). CDR3 nucleotide sequence: TGTGCCAGCAGTTCGCTCGGCGGGGCAATCTACAATGAGCAGTTCTTC. It encodes CASSSLGGAIYNEQFF.

This clonotype was detected a few times. A junction end diverges from the germline sequence, so it may reflect a read error. The CDR3 reads CGSIGAGYNEQFF. The CDR3 nucleotides read TGTGGCAGCATCGGCGCGGGGTACAATGAGCAGTTCTTC. V is TRBV6-1 and J is TRBJ2-1, with D maybe TRBD2 (6 bases). Germline V gene data show CDR1 as MNHNS and CDR2 as SASEGT. The CDR3 is made up of 13 amino acids.

The table lists this clonotype with many counts. The chain uses TRBV12-3 or TRBV12-4 and TRBJ2-5; 10 positions match TRBD2. This CDR3 comprises 14 residues. Trimming at V came to 6 bases and at J to 4 bases, leaving 5 bases not matched to a gene. CDR3 bases: TGTGCCAGCAGACCAGCGGGGGGGCGAGAGACCCAGTACTTC. Amino acids: CASRPAGGRETQYF.

This clonotype was observed many times. The chain recombines TRBV7-9 with TRBJ2-2; D may be TRBD2 (5 bases). Germline V gene lookup returns CDR1 SEHNR and CDR2 FQNEAQ (reference sequence). The CDR3 loop spans 19 amino acids. V lost 2 bases and J 3 bases, leaving 22 bases between the germline ends. The CDR3 sequence: CASSLLSFRGTLDTGELFF. CDR3 nucleotides: TGTGCCAGCAGCTTATTGTCCTTTCGGGGTACATTGGACACCGGGGAGCTGTTTTTT.

This clonotype was counted ten times or more. This rearrangement joins TRBV2 to TRBJ1-2, with 8 bases identical to TRBD1. Germline CDR1 is SNHLY and CDR2 is FYNNEI. Trimming removed 7 bases from V and 2 bases from J; junction bases left unmatched: 3. The CDR3 is made up of 13 amino acids. The CDR3 DNA reads as TGTGCCAGCACAAGACAGGGGAACTATGGCTACACCTTC. Translating it yields CASTRQGNYGYTF.

As for this clonotype: With a much larger clone just one base away, this may be a read error. The chain is built from TRBV10-3 and TRBJ1-6, with 10 nucleotides matching TRBD1. V lost 4 bases to trimming and J lost 11 bases; unmatched junction nucleotides: 8. Per the germline V gene, CDR1 is ENHRY and CDR2 is SYGVKD. This CDR3 is built from 15 residues. CDR3 in amino acids: CAISGPGQGRPPLHF. DNA for the CDR3: TGTGCCATCAGTGGACCGGGACAGGGGCGTCCACCCCTCCACTTT.

This clonotype was picked up many times. The gene calls are TRBV7-2 and TRBJ1-1; tentatively, D is TRBD1 (5 bases). CDR1 SGHTA and CDR2 FQGNSA come from the germline V gene. This CDR3 is 14 amino acids long. The V end was cut by 4 bases, the J end by 11 bases, with 20 bases between. CDR3 protein: CASSSRLGELGAFF. CDR3 bases: TGTGCCAGCAGCTCCCGTTTGGGGGAGTTGGGGGCTTTCTTT.

A note on this clonotype: This may stem from a read error, because a much larger clone lies one nucleotide away. V is TRBV6-4 and J is TRBJ1-6; D is uncertain. V was trimmed by 3 bases and J by 7 bases, leaving 7 bases between them. In germline, CDR1 is MRHNA, CDR2 SNTAGT. The CDR3 extends over 13 amino acids. The CDR3 DNA sequence: TGTGCCAGCAGTGAAGTCACCAATTCACCCCTCCACTTT. As protein: CASSEVTNSPLHF.

This clonotype was counted many times. The V call is TRBV18, the J call TRBJ2-5; D is possibly TRBD1 or TRBD2 (5 bases each). With 2 bases removed from V and 2 bases from J, the gap between germline ends came to 12 bases. CDR1 and CDR2 from the germline V gene are KGHSH and LQKENI. This CDR3 is built from 15 residues. This CDR3 is CASSPWDGKQETQYF. For the CDR3, the DNA is TGTGCCAGCTCACCATGGGACGGAAAACAAGAGACCCAGTACTTC. Full variable domain (outside the CDR3, taken from reference TRBV18 and TRBJ2-5): NAGVMQNPRHLVRRRGQEARLRCSPMKGHSHVYWYRQLPEEGLKFMVYLQKENIIDESGMPKERFSAEFPKEGPSILRIQQVVRGDSAAYFCASSPWDGKQETQYFGPGTRLLVL.